Presented here are 18 T cell receptor beta chains from one specimen sequenced in a study of PD-1 blockade in mismatch repair-deficient tumors. This table comes from immunoSEQ multiplex PCR, and its TCRdb copy is limited to in-frame clones, with some not included. The table has roughly 53,000 clones, roughly 75% seen once. Sequenced here: peripheral blood, sampled 4 weeks after starting pembrolizumab. These receptors were collected from an adult with mismatch repair-deficient cancer.

The CDR3 here is CASGTLIEAFF. The CDR3 DNA follows: TGCGCCAGCGGTACCTTAATCGAAGCTTTCTTT. This chain connects TRBV4-1 to TRBJ1-1; no clear D. The CDR3 runs to 11 residues. The germline CDR1 and CDR2 sequences are MGHRA and YSYEKL. Trimming stripped 8 bases from V and 8 bases from J, with 12 bases between.

The V call is TRBV2, the J call TRBJ2-7; D uncertain. V shed 4 bases and J shed 0 bases, with 10 bases lying between them. CDR3 length equals 14 residues. Germline V gene data show CDR1 as SNHLY and CDR2 as FYNNEI. The CDR3 DNA reads TGTGCCAGCAGTGTTGACTCGTCCTCCTACGAGCAGTACTTC. Translating it yields CASSVDSSSYEQYF.

The chain links TRBV6-4 to TRBJ2-2; weak D call: TRBD1 (5 bases). V was cut by 3 bases and J by 6 bases, with 8 bases left in between. The CDR3 runs 13 residues. The germline CDR1 and CDR2 sequences are MRHNA and SNTAGT. This chain's CDR3 is CASSEGVSGELFF. CDR3 coding DNA: TGTGCCAGCAGTGAAGGGGTATCCGGGGAGCTGTTTTTT.

This clone occurred once. V is TRBV19 and J is TRBJ1-1; no reliable D call. V was pared by 5 bases and J by 1 base, with 8 bases between. This CDR3 comprises 13 residues. The germline gives CDR1 LNHDA, CDR2 SQIVND (reference sequence). This CDR3 is CASSLNTNTEAFF. In nucleotides, the CDR3 is TGTGCCAGTAGTCTCAACACGAACACTGAAGCTTTCTTT.

The chain employs TRBV7-9 and TRBJ2-1, with D possibly matching TRBD2 (6 bases). CDR3 length: 13 residues. CDR1 and CDR2 (germline): SEHNR, FQNEAQ (reference sequence). Trimming pared 5 bases from V and 5 bases from J, leaving 10 bases between. The CDR3 DNA is TGTGCCAGCAGCCTACTAGCCCACAATGAGCAGTTCTTC. It encodes CASSLLAHNEQFF. The full variable domain, its missing parts supplied by reference TRBV7-9 and TRBJ2-1, is DTGVSQNPRHKITKRGQNVTFRCDPISEHNRLYWYRQTLGQGPEFLTYFQNEAQLEKSRLLSDRFSAERPKGSFSTLEIQRTEQGDSAMYLCASSLLAHNEQFFGPGTRLTVL.

V is TRBV7-9 and J is TRBJ2-2, with a weak D call TRBD1 (5 bases). CDR1 and CDR2 from the germline V gene are SEHNR and FQNEAQ (reference sequence). The CDR3 extends over 15 amino acids. V gave up 5 bases and J gave up 0 bases, with 10 bases separating them. CDR3 amino acids: CASSQGASNTGELFF. The CDR3, as DNA: TGTGCCAGCAGCCAAGGGGCCTCGAACACCGGGGAGCTGTTTTTT. Full variable domain (rest looked up from reference TRBV7-9 and TRBJ2-2): DTGVSQNPRHKITKRGQNVTFRCDPISEHNRLYWYRQTLGQGPEFLTYFQNEAQLEKSRLLSDRFSAERPKGSFSTLEIQRTEQGDSAMYLCASSQGASNTGELFFGEGSRLTVL.

The gene calls are TRBV15 and TRBJ2-5, with D unresolved. The CDR3 contains 14 residues. Deletions cut 0 bases from V and 4 bases from J, with 9 bases between. The germline gives CDR1 LNHNV, CDR2 YYDKDF (reference sequence). This CDR3 reads CATSRDHSGETQYF. The CDR3 DNA sequence: TGTGCCACCAGCAGAGATCACAGTGGAGAGACCCAGTACTTC. The full variable domain, rest sourced from reference TRBV15 and TRBJ2-5, is DAMVIQNPRYQVTQFGKPVTLSCSQTLNHNVMYWYQQKSSQAPKLLFHYYDKDFNNEADTPDNFQSRRPNTSFCFLDIRSPGLGDTAMYLCATSRDHSGETQYFGPGTRLLVL.

This clone was found once. The V and J genes are TRBV27 and TRBJ1-1; TRBD1 matches at 10 bases. V lost 6 bases and J lost 5; bases outside the gene matches: 9. CDR3 length: 15 amino acids. Germline loops: CDR1 MNHEY, CDR2 SMNVEV (reference sequence). In DNA, the CDR3 is TGTGCCAGCAGGAGGACAGGGGGGAGTCGGACTGAAGCTTTCTTT. Protein sequence: CASRRTGGSRTEAFF.

The V gene is TRBV5-1, the J gene TRBJ2-1, with TRBD1 matching 11 bases. The CDR3 has 16 amino acids. Looked up from germline, CDR1 is SGHRS and CDR2 is YFSETQ. The V segment lost 4 bases and the J segment 5 bases; nucleotides outside the gene matches: 8. CDR3 sequence: CASSKYKGQGDNEQFF. The CDR3 DNA reads TGCGCCAGCAGCAAGTATAAGGGACAGGGGGACAATGAGCAGTTCTTC. Full variable domain (missing parts from reference TRBV5-1 and TRBJ2-1): KAGVTQTPRYLIKTRGQQVTLSCSPISGHRSVSWYQQTPGQGLQFLFEYFSETQRNKGNFPGRFSGRQFSNSRSEMNVSTLELGDSALYLCASSKYKGQGDNEQFFGPGTRLTVL.

DNA for the CDR3: TGTGCCAGCAGTTTGGGGGGGGCCAAAGAGACCCAGTACTTC. Translating gives CASSLGGAKETQYF. The chain has TRBV27 and TRBJ2-5; D possibly corresponds to TRBD2 (7 bases). The CDR3 contains 14 residues. Deletions cut 3 bases from V and 3 bases from J, with 11 bases between. The germline V gene encodes CDR1 MNHEY and CDR2 SMNVEV (reference sequence).

This chain uses TRBV19 with TRBJ1-5; D perhaps matches TRBD1 (5 bases). Trimming left V 5 bases short and J 2 bases short, with 10 bases between. The CDR3 is 14 amino acids. Looked up from germline, CDR1 is LNHDA and CDR2 is SQIVND (reference sequence). The CDR3 reads CASSRSGGNQPQHF. The CDR3 DNA sequence: TGTGCCAGTAGTCGGTCGGGGGGCAATCAGCCCCAGCATTTT. Full variable domain (rest looked up from reference TRBV19 and TRBJ1-5): DGGITQSPKYLFRKEGQNVTLSCEQNLNHDAMYWYRQDPGQGLRLIYYSQIVNDFQKGDIAEGYSVSREKKESFPLTVTSAQKNPTAFYLCASSRSGGNQPQHFGDGTRLSIL.

This chain links TRBV5-4 with TRBJ2-1; D not certain. CDR1 is SGHNT, CDR2 YYREEE, per germline (reference sequence). This CDR3 is built from 13 residues. The V and J ends lost 0 bases and 4 bases respectively, with 5 bases between them. CDR3 in amino acids: CASSLVLYNEQFF. The CDR3 DNA reads TGTGCCAGCAGCTTGGTTCTTTACAATGAGCAGTTCTTC.

V is TRBV29-1 and J is TRBJ2-1; D remains ambiguous. The CDR3 runs to 13 residues. V was shortened by 6 bases and J by 4 bases, with 13 bases between the two germline ends. CDR1 is SQVTM, CDR2 ANQGSEA, per germline. The CDR3: CSVGALGYNEQFF. DNA for the CDR3: TGCAGCGTCGGCGCGTTGGGGTACAATGAGCAGTTCTTC.

This clone rates as medium-sized (0.01 to 0.1%). CDR3 nucleotides: TGTGCCAGCAGCTCCAACCAAATGGCGGGTGAGCAGTACTTC. Its translation: CASSSNQMAGEQYF. V gene TRBV11-1 combines with J gene TRBJ2-7; a weak D match, TRBD2 (5 bases). CDR3 length: 14 amino acids. V was cut by 4 bases and J by 7 bases, with 17 bases left in between. Germline V gene lookup returns CDR1 SGHAT and CDR2 FQDESV (reference sequence).

The chain joins TRBV6-1 to TRBJ1-2; no definite D call. CDR1 MNHNS and CDR2 SASEGT come from the germline V gene. This CDR3 comprises 15 residues. Trimming stripped 4 bases from V and 4 bases from J, with 16 bases between. The CDR3 here is CASSGNQDSGYGYTF. The DNA of the CDR3 is TGTGCCAGCAGTGGCAATCAGGATTCTGGCTATGGCTACACCTTC.

A few counts support this clone. The genes are TRBV2 and TRBJ2-1; 8 bases align to TRBD1. The CDR3 is 17 residues long. Germline CDR1 reads SNHLY; CDR2 reads FYNNEI. J was trimmed by 5 bases and V by 5 bases; bases with no gene match: 14. This CDR3 reads CASSRIPGQGKHNEQFF. The CDR3 nucleotides are TGTGCCAGCAGTCGAATCCCTGGACAGGGTAAACACAATGAGCAGTTCTTC.

Comment on this clone: The junction differs from germline at one of its ends, possibly a read error. The chain uses TRBV7-7 and TRBJ2-2, with a tentative D call TRBD1 (5 bases). In germline, CDR1 is SSHAT, CDR2 FNYEAQ (reference sequence). The CDR3 spans 15 residues. The CDR3 DNA is TGTGCTAGCAGCTTCCTGCAGGGAAATGCCGGGGAGCTGTTTTTT. Its translation is CASSFLQGNAGELFF. The complete variable domain, with remaining parts taken from reference TRBV7-7 and TRBJ2-2, reads GAGVSQSPRYKVTKRGQDVTLRCDPISSHATLYWYQQALGQGPEFLTYFNYEAQPDKSGLPSDRFSAERPEGSISTLTIQRTEQRDSAMYRCASSFLQGNAGELFFGEGSRLTVL.

V gene TRBV4-2 combines with J gene TRBJ2-7; 9 bases line up with TRBD2. The CDR3 is 15 amino acids. The V gene's germline CDR1 is LGHNA and CDR2 YNFKEQ. V lost 4 bases to trimming and J lost 5 bases; unmatched junction nucleotides: 9. CDR3 region: CASSPGAGGGDEQYF. The CDR3 region has the DNA TGTGCCAGCAGCCCCGGAGCGGGAGGAGGAGACGAGCAGTACTTC.